This T cell receptor beta chain was identified in a study of CD8+ T cells in alopecia areata. Details on this clone: Its antigen is unidentified.

Broader study findings: The link between baseline CD8+ expansion and response remains uncertain with one nonresponder.

Germline loops: CDR1 SGHDT, CDR2 YYEEEE. CDR3 length: 11 residues. V was shortened by 1 base and J by 10 bases, with 8 bases between the two germline ends. Treatment defined: oral pan-JAK inhibitor, 5-10 mg twice daily. RNA was isolated and reverse transcribed to cDNA, the sequencing template. Profiling relied on immunoSEQ multiplex PCR, and the TCRdb table lists in-frame clones only, not all of them. The sample records around 200,000 clones, 64% being singletons. Source: CD4+ T cells sorted from blood, taken at week 4, from a patient treated with tofacitinib. This sequence joins TRBV5-6 and TRBJ1-2, with unresolved D. The receptor's source is a human donor with alopecia areata. Written as DNA, the CDR3 is TGTGCCAGCAGCTTGCTCGGGTTCTACACCTTC. This gives the protein CASSLLGFYTF. Drawing the rest from reference TRBV5-6 and TRBJ1-2, the complete variable domain is DAGVTQSPTHLIKTRGQQVTLRCSPKSGHDTVSWYQQALGQGPQFIFQYYEEEERQRGNFPDRFSGHQFPNYSSELNVNALLLGDSALYLCASSLLGFYTFGSGTRLTVV.